The rows below give T cell receptor beta chains drawn from one sample of a study of blood T cell repertoires in COVID-19. Sequenced by immunoSEQ multiplex PCR; TCRdb stores in-frame clones only, minus some. Of about 280,000 clones in the sample, 85% were seen once. Sequenced material: peripheral blood. These receptors all come from a human donor in a cohort sampled during active COVID-19. The CDR3 runs from the conserved cysteine through the conserved F or W. The D gene is left open where the match is weak. Not every row has a clone size; where given, it reads once, few, many or a size class.

clone_size | j_call | v_call | d_call | cdr3_nt | cdr3_aa
many | TRBJ1-4 | TRBV27 | TRBD1 | TGTGCCAGGACAGGGAAGCAAGGTGAAAAACTGTTTTTT | CARTGKQGEKLFF
- | TRBJ2-1 | TRBV6-6 | - | TGTGCCAGCAGTTACGGAGCGGGCCCCTACAATGAGCAGTTCTTC | CASSYGAGPYNEQFF
few | TRBJ2-1 | TRBV7-2 | TRBD2 | TGTGCCAGCAGCTGGGGTCCAAGCGGGAGGTTACTCAATGAGCAGTTCTTC | CASSWGPSGRLLNEQFF
once | TRBJ2-3 | TRBV5-1 | - | TGCGCCAGCAGCTTGAGGCAGGACACAGATACGCAGTATTTT | CASSLRQDTDTQYF
- | TRBJ2-7 | TRBV9 | - | TGTGCCAGCAGCGTAGGGCAACAGGGCGAGCAGTACTTC | CASSVGQQGEQYF
- | TRBJ2-2 | TRBV9 | TRBD2 | TGTGCCAGCAGCGAGGGACTAGCGGTCACCCCGAACACCGGGGAGCTGTTTTTT | CASSEGLAVTPNTGELFF
- | TRBJ2-7 | TRBV7-2 | TRBD1 | TGTGCCAGCAGCCCCGGGACAGCGAACTACGAGCAGTACTTC | CASSPGTANYEQYF
- | TRBJ1-2 | TRBV19 | TRBD1 | TGTGCCAGTAGTACAGGGTCGACAGGGCCTCGAGGGAGCACCTTC | CASSTGSTGPRGSTF
- | TRBJ2-2 | TRBV20-1 | - | TGCAGTGCTAGTGGAGGATCCAGGCGGGGCGGGGAGCTGTTTTTT | CSASGGSRRGGELFF
- | TRBJ2-2 | TRBV6-5 | - | TGTGCCAGCAGTTCCGGGGGGGAGCTGTTTTTT | CASSSGGELFF
- | TRBJ2-7 | TRBV6-5 | TRBD2 | TGTGCCAGCAGTTCCCGCGCGGGGGGCTCCTACGAGCAGTACTTC | CASSSRAGGSYEQYF
- | TRBJ1-5 | TRBV28 | - | TGTGCCAGCAGCCTACAGGCCCCTGGGCCCCAGCATTTT | CASSLQAPGPQHF
- | TRBJ1-1 | TRBV5-4 | TRBD1 | TGTGCCAGCAGCCCGTCTGGGGACAGCTCTGAAGCTTTCTTT | CASSPSGDSSEAFF
- | TRBJ1-1 | TRBV27 | - | TGTGCCAGCAGTTGGACATCCACTGAAGCTTTCTTT | CASSWTSTEAFF
few | TRBJ1-4 | TRBV5-1 | TRBD1 | TGCGCCAGCAGCTCAACAGGGGTAACTAATGAAAAACTGTTTTTT | CASSSTGVTNEKLFF
- | TRBJ1-1 | TRBV2 | TRBD1 | TGTGCCAGCAGTCCACAGGGGAGTAGGACTGAAGCTTTCTTT | CASSPQGSRTEAFF
- | TRBJ2-5 | TRBV11-2 | TRBD2 | TGTGCCAGCAGCTTAGACCAAAGGACTAGCGGGAGGGAGACCCAGTACTTC | CASSLDQRTSGRETQYF
- | TRBJ2-7 | TRBV12-5 | - | TGTGCTAGTGCCCCGGACAGCGGCCCCTACGAGCAGTACTTC | CASAPDSGPYEQYF
- | TRBJ2-7 | TRBV3-1/TRBV3-2 | - | TGTGCCAGCAGCCTTCCCGGGTCGGGTTACGAGCAGTACTTC | CASSLPGSGYEQYF
- | TRBJ2-3 | TRBV2 | TRBD2 | TGTGCCAGCAGTCCTAGCGGGACCCGGAGGGATACGCAGTATTTT | CASSPSGTRRDTQYF
few | TRBJ2-1 | TRBV11-3 | - | TGTGCCAGCAGCCTTAACCGGGGAGAGGGTGAGCAGTTCTTC | CASSLNRGEGEQFF
- | TRBJ1-1 | TRBV7-9 | - | TGTGCCAGCAGCGATACTGGCGGGGGCGACACTGAAGCTTTCTTT | CASSDTGGGDTEAFF
- | TRBJ1-2 | TRBV3-1/TRBV3-2 | TRBD1 | TGTGCCAGCAGCCAATTCCGGACAGGGCTTGGTGGCTACACCTTC | CASSQFRTGLGGYTF
- | TRBJ2-7 | TRBV4-1 | - | TGCGCCAGCAGCCAAGCGGGTCTCGTGGGGAGAGAGCAGTACTTC | CASSQAGLVGREQYF
- | TRBJ1-1 | TRBV10-3 | - | TGTGCCACCCATTGGGGGGTGGGGAACACTGAAGCTTTCTTT | CATHWGVGNTEAFF
- | TRBJ2-2 | TRBV4-1 | TRBD2 | TGCGCCAGCAGCCAACCCCTAGCGGGAGGGCCGAGCGGGGAGCTGTTTTTT | CASSQPLAGGPSGELFF
- | TRBJ1-4 | TRBV2 | TRBD1 | TGTGCCAGCAGCCTCAGGGGGCCCGATGAAAAACTGTTTTTT | CASSLRGPDEKLFF
few | TRBJ2-2 | TRBV27 | TRBD1 | TGTGCCAGCAGGAGAAGCAGGGGGAGCACCGGGGAGCTGTTTTTT | CASRRSRGSTGELFF
- | TRBJ2-2 | TRBV4-1 | TRBD2 | TGCGCCAGCAGCCAAGTTGGCGGGAGGAACACCGGGGAGCTGTTTTTT | CASSQVGGRNTGELFF
- | TRBJ1-4 | TRBV30 | - | TGTGCCTGGAGTGTACAAAGGACAGCTAATGAAAAACTGTTTTTT | CAWSVQRTANEKLFF
- | TRBJ2-3 | TRBV5-1 | - | TGCGCCAGCAAGCACCGAGTAAACACAGATACGCAGTATTTT | CASKHRVNTDTQYF
- | TRBJ2-1 | TRBV30 | TRBD2 | TGTGCCTGGAGCGGCCTAGCGGGAGGGAATGAGCAGTTCTTC | CAWSGLAGGNEQFF
- | TRBJ1-1 | TRBV29-1 | - | TGCAGTGGAGAGAACACTGAAGCTTTCTTT | CSGENTEAFF
- | TRBJ2-1 | TRBV18 | TRBD1 | TGTGCCAGCTCACTTGGACAGGGGTCTGGCAATGAGCAGTTCTTC | CASSLGQGSGNEQFF
few | TRBJ1-2 | TRBV7-2 | - | TGTGCCAGCAGCCCGCCGGATGGCTACACCTTC | CASSPPDGYTF